Here is one T cell receptor (beta chain) with its context. The antigen remains undetermined. The sample belongs to a study of cytomegalovirus exposure and HLA in healthy donors. The study, taken as a whole, reports: Some highly shared sequence variants likely arose as a pipeline artifact.

Primers for the PCR totalled 60 Vbeta and 13 Jbeta. The repertoire was sequenced with immunoSEQ multiplex PCR; TCRdb's copy has only in-frame clones and lacks some. The sample lists 150,000 to 200,000 clones, roughly 88% occurring once. With V trimmed by 3 bases and J by 5 bases, 11 bases remained unmatched. Germline V gives CDR1 SGHRS, CDR2 YFSETQ. CDR3 length: 16 amino acids. The sample taken for sequencing was PBMCs. This TCR was recovered from a man aged 18 to 29 in good health and CMV-seropositive. The chain couples TRBV5-1 to TRBJ2-3, with 8 bases identical to TRBD1. CDR3 residues: CASSSGKDRVGDTQYF. The CDR3 bases are TGCGCCAGCAGCTCCGGAAAGGACAGGGTTGGAGATACGCAGTATTTT.